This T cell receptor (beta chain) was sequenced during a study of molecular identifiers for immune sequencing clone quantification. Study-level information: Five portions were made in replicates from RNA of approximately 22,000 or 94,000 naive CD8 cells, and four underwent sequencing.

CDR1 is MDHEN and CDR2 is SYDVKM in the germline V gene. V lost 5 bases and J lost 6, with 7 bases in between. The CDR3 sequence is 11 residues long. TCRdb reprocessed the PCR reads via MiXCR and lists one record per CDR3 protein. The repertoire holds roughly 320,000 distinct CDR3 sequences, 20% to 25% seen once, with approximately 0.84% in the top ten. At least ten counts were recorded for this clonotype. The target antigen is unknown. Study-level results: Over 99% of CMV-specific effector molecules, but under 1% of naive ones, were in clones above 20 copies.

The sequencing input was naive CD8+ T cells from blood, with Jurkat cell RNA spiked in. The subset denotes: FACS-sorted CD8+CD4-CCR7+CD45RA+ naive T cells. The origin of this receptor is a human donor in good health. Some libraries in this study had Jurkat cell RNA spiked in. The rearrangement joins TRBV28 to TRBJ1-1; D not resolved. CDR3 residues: CASSPASEAFF. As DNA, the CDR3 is TGTGCCAGCAGTCCCGCCTCTGAAGCTTTCTTT. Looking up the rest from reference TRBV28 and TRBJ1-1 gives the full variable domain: DVKVTQSSRYLVKRTGEKVFLECVQDMDHENMFWYRQDPGLGLRLIYFSYDVKMKEKGDIPEGYSVSREKKERFSLILESASTNQTSMYLCASSPASEAFFGQGTRLTVV.